This T cell receptor (beta chain) was sequenced during a study of cytomegalovirus exposure and HLA in healthy donors (TCRdb year 2017). Looking at the study overall: An earlier analysis of several hundred of the donors reported more than 250 Gb of sequence data and 117 million unique TCR beta sequences from about 180 million T cells. Roughly 290 gigabases of sequencing data and around 90 million unique TCR sequences made up an early release that covered approximately 620 HLA-typed donors. The genetic ancestry cluster associated with self-reported Caucasian donors included 70% to 85% of the approximately 410 genotyped donors. The aim of the study was to test whether cataloging public T cell receptors could identify signatures of past pathogen exposure. The study used immunosequencing to profile the T cell repertoires of approximately 630 subjects and linked those repertoires to cytomegalovirus serostatus. A separate validation cohort of 90 to 150 different subjects was used in addition to the 666-subject first cohort. The study combined high-throughput TCR immunosequencing, statistical association of individual TCRs with disease status, and machine learning to predict cytomegalovirus infection status. In a later analysis, previously published TCR beta repertoires from 600 to 850 donors were re-analyzed and high-resolution HLA genotyping was added so that TCR occurrence patterns could be studied. Rather than using new phenotypic data, the later analysis identified candidate immune exposures from TCR beta sequences and from how often those sequences occurred across donors. In an earlier analysis of 587 of the donors, high-throughput TCR beta sequencing was used to judge whether each TCR beta V gene segment behaved as functional or pseudogenic. Donor age, sex, ethnicity and CMV serostatus were compiled alongside the repertoire data. A later genetic analysis used genome-wide SNP genotypes for about 65% of the 666 donors, treating that subset as a discovery cohort. All discovery cohort repertoires had been generated using a single sequencing platform. Both class I and class II loci were covered by HLA typing, at four-digit resolution. The number of typed donors differed by locus: roughly 629-640 for A, B, C, DRB1 and DQB1; approximately 540 for DQA1; some 610 for DPA1; and some 430 for DPB1. A few DR-DQ haplotypes were treated as single units for association and clustering because of strong linkage in the cohort. Across around 400 genotyped donors of the cohort, an average of approximately 240,000 unique TCR beta nucleotide sequences per donor were sequenced, and 15% to 20% of those sequences were non-productive. Study-wide conclusions, independent of this receptor: Only TCR beta chains were sequenced in this cohort, and the absence of alpha or paired-chain data limited detectable features. In a later analysis, HLA-associated TCR beta chains were found to be more clonally expanded and to have lower generation probabilities than equally common non-associated chains. The only immune exposure information available for the cohort was CMV serostatus. When HLA alleles, especially DR and DQ, strongly co-occurred, attributing TCR associations to individual alleles was difficult. A later analysis associated approximately 17,000 TCR beta sequences with specific HLA alleles at a false discovery rate of 0.05. V-gene and J-gene trimming of TCR beta chains was associated with a missense DCLRE1C variant in a later genetic analysis, and the association was replicated in an independent cohort. Most CMV-associated TCR beta chains appeared to be HLA-restricted in a later analysis, and the HLA associations seemed to be driven largely by CMV exposure. Some IMGT-functional V segments, including TRBV6-2 and TRBV6-3, could not be distinguished by the 87-base-pair reads and were therefore excluded. Sequencing depth was assumed to be roughly uniform across donors in the presence/absence analyses, though that assumption may not hold. A further reported finding was that TCR beta sequences accurately predicted the HLA-A and HLA-B alleles for most subjects in the first cohort. Linkage disequilibrium might explain the correlated functional status among segregating V segments, but an unknown experimental factor could not be excluded. In a later analysis, TCR association rates were found to vary across HLA loci, with the most associated TCRs seen for DRB1 alleles and the fewest for HLA-C alleles. The classifier was reported to diagnose cytomegalovirus status with high specificity and sensitivity in both the original cohort and the validation cohort. Across donors, most TCR sequences were observed very rarely, whereas some public TCRs were present in many individuals. Because some donors lacked HLA typing at each locus, the association tests relied only on the typed subset. A cluster of highly shared sequence variants was judged likely to be a technical artifact of the sequencing pipeline. In a later analysis, several top co-occurrence clusters were reported to appear linked to parvovirus B19, influenza, CMV and Epstein-Barr virus. Compared with the 666-donor mean, donors in an Asian-associated ancestry cluster had fewer N-insertions in productive TCRs, according to a later genetic analysis. The study listed 164 TCR beta chains as associated with cytomegalovirus. Because counts were too low, some 17 rarely observed V segments, including chromosome 9 orphons, were left out of the earlier analysis of over 550 of the donors. A few of the identified cytomegalovirus-associated TCR beta chains were confirmed in vitro to be specific for cytomegalovirus antigens. An earlier analysis of around 500 of the donors showed that most TCR beta V segments appeared in productive rearrangements either about 90% or about 30% of the time, which broadly matched IMGT annotations. It was suggested by the authors that the approach could potentially be generalized to other disease states and immunological phenotypes.

Comment on this clone: Its antigen specificity is not known. No clone much larger than this one lies a single base away; base qualities are absent.

The library was obtained by the immunoSEQ multiplex PCR assay. For the multiplex PCR, a mixture combining 60 forward primers for TCR Vbeta segments and 13 reverse primers for TCR Jbeta segments was used. The CDR3 region of rearranged TCR beta genes was amplified from genomic DNA by a multiplex PCR assay. On the Illumina HiSeq System, the amplified TCR beta libraries were sequenced as 87-base-pair reads. The study's own analysis went as follows. In a later analysis, some 80 million unique TCR beta chains were counted across the roughly 670 repertoires, and about 9.9 million of these chains were shared by at least two donors. Raw reads were error-corrected and collapsed into unique sequences by a nearest-neighbor algorithm in which closely related sequences were merged to remove PCR and sequencing errors. V, D and J gene segments were assigned by aligning CDR3 sequences to IMGT reference sequences. For a sequence to be retained, at least a six-nucleotide match to both a V gene segment and a J gene segment was required. A rearrangement was called productive if the CDR3 had no stop codons and remained in frame with V and J, and every other rearrangement was called non-productive. Following IMGT convention, CDR3 was defined as the stretch from the second conserved V-encoded cysteine up to the conserved J-encoded phenylalanine. In an earlier analysis of around 640 of the donors, sequences lacking an unambiguous match to a single V gene segment were excluded. An earlier analysis of a few hundred of the donors called V segments functional above 56.7% productive rearrangements and segregating when the between-donor standard deviation exceeded 5%. A statistical classification framework was developed to diagnose cytomegalovirus status using the catalog of TCR beta chain sequences. In a later analysis, V and J genes were assigned by comparing TCR nucleotide sequences against IMGT/GENE-DB human TR gene sequences. A later analysis assigned CDR3 sequences and most-parsimonious VDJ recombination scenarios with the TCRdist pipeline. A later analysis defined each TCR beta chain by its CDR3 amino acid sequence plus V-gene family, and excluded reads lacking a unique V-gene family. As a way to deal with suspected cross-contamination and a sequencing artifact, a later analysis dropped over 550 nucleotide sequences that were highly shared and had low generation probability. For each public chain, a later analysis derived a clonal expansion index from normalized ranks of inferred template counts within each repertoire. Generation probabilities in a later analysis came from a VDJ recombination model fitted to out-of-frame rearrangements, and those results were checked against IGoR. In a later analysis, TCR-TCR, TCR-HLA and TCR-CMV co-occurrence was scored with hypergeometric tests, and a repertoire-size bias correction was applied to TCR pairs. False discovery rates were estimated in a later analysis by permuting HLA or CMV assignments 20 times. In a later analysis, co-occurring TCRs were grouped using DBSCAN, with TCRdist sequence similarity added in when clustering inside HLA-allele-positive subsets. Repertoires with fewer than 30,000 or more than 120,000 public chains were left out of co-occurrence clustering, as were about five repertoires with anomalous nucleotide sharing. Held by TCRdb, this immuneACCESS table contains in-frame sequences only and omits some clones. Under half of the omission traces to an unresolved V gene where checked; the cause of the rest is unknown. The D gene and trimming were derived from the DNA, and the V and J assignments and clone size from that table. A total of around 93,000 clones appear in this sample, 65% to 90% of them only once. Together, the top ten hold about 3.4% of the sample.

The cohort comprised several hundred healthy bone marrow donors. At the time of sampling, all cohort members were nominally healthy, though unrecorded immune exposures were likely present. The donor was CMV seropositive and was included in the group of 250 to 350 seropositive cohort members. A peripheral blood sample was collected from each donor, and TCR beta sequencing was performed on peripheral blood mononuclear cells. The Qiagen DNeasy Blood Extraction Kit was used to extract genomic DNA from the blood cell samples. For CDR1 and CDR2, the germline V gene lists KGHSH and LQKENI. Trimming takes 5 bases from V and 0 bases from J, and the germline ends sit 17 bases apart. CDR3 length: 17 amino acids, cysteine to phenylalanine. The sequence is cut down to CDR3 DNA, 51 bases in frame from base 1.

This sequence originates from a man aged 25-45 years in good health and CMV-seropositive. Material for sequencing was PBMCs. The chain joins TRBV18 to TRBJ1-3, with the D gene not confidently named. At the DNA level, the sequence is TGTGCCAGCTCATCTTTGACACTCCTAAACTCTGGAAACACCATATATTTT. Translated, it gives CASSSLTLLNSGNTIYF.